This T cell receptor beta chain was identified in a study of T cell responses to AZD1222 COVID-19 vaccine. Study-wide results and caveats: Females outnumbered males among donors, who were mostly white British; clonal diversity was possibly underestimated.

The CDR3 covers 14 residues. V lost 1 base and J lost 6, with 13 bases in between. The germline CDR1 and CDR2 sequences are SGHAT and FQNNGV. Remarks on this clone: What it recognizes is unknown.

Sequenced by immunoSEQ multiplex PCR; TCRdb stores in-frame clones only, minus some. Among 98,000 or so clones listed, roughly nine tenths were seen once. The genes are TRBV11-2 and TRBJ2-7, with D perhaps matching TRBD1 or TRBD2 (5 bases each). The sample consisted of peripheral blood, taken on day 0 of MenACWY control vaccination. This sequence originates from an adult in good health. CDR3 sequence: CASSLGRRGVEQYF. CDR3 DNA: TGTGCCAGCAGCTTAGGGCGGCGAGGGGTCGAGCAGTACTTC.